Sequencing of this TCR beta chain was carried out in a study of cytomegalovirus exposure and HLA in healthy donors. Study-wide results and limits: Earlier analysis found most TCR beta V segments productive about 87% or about 30% of the time.

V dropped 8 bases and J dropped 5; count of bases not matched to a gene: 10. Germline CDR1 SGHAT, CDR2 FQNNGV. CDR3 length equals 14 residues. This clone has just one count. Its specificity is unknown. Primers: 60 Vbeta forward and 13 Jbeta reverse. In the source study's methods: Around 9.9 million shared chains were among the 65 million to 85 million unique TCR beta chains that a later analysis counted. This table comes from immunoSEQ multiplex PCR, and its TCRdb copy is limited to in-frame clones, with some not included. V, J and clone size derive from that table, while D and trimming were established from the DNA sequence. The sample lists 120,000 to 150,000 clones; approximately 83% were seen once. All donors participated as healthy donors of bone marrow.

The source material was PBMCs. V is TRBV11-2 and J is TRBJ2-7, with TRBD1 identical over 9 bases. This clonotype originated in a man aged 35 to 55 in good health and CMV-seropositive. The CDR3 DNA follows: TGTGCCAGCGAGCATCCGGGACAGGGAGACGAGCAGTACTTC. Protein sequence: CASEHPGQGDEQYF.